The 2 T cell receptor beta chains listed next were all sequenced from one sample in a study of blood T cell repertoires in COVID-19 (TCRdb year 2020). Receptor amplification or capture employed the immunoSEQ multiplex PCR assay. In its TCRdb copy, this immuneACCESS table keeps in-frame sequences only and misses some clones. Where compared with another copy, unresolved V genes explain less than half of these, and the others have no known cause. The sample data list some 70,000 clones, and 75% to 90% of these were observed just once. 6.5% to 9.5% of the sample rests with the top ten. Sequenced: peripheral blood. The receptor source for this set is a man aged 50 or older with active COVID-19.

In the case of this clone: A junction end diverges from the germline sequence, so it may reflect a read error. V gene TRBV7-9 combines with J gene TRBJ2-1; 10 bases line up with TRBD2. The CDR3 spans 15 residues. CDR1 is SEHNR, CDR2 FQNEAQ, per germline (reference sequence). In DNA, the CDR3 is TGTGCCAGCAGCCTAGCTAGCGGGAGATTCAATGAGCAGTTCTTC. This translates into CASSLASGRFNEQFF.

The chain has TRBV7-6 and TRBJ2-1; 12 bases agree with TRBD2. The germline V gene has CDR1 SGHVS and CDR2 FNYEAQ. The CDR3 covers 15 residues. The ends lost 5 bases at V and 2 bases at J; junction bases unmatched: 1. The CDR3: CASSPSGGAYNEQFF. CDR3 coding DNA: TGTGCCAGCAGCCCTAGCGGGGGGGCCTACAATGAGCAGTTCTTC.